This T cell receptor beta chain is from a study of CD8 T cells in Susac syndrome. When the RNA was reverse transcribed, random hexamers were used with an input of roughly 0.45 to 1 ug. TCRdb redid the calling of the immunoSEQ multiplex PCR reads with MiXCR, one entry per CDR3 protein. Among tens of thousands of distinct CDR3 sequences listed, 90% to 95% were seen once. V was cut by 1 base and J by 0 bases, with 12 bases left in between. The CDR3 covers 16 residues. The germline gives CDR1 SGHVS, CDR2 FQNEAQ. This receptor was identified in a human donor with Susac syndrome. The specimen was CD4+ T cells from PBMCs. J is TRBJ2-5 and V is TRBV7-8; D is undetermined. The CDR3 DNA sequence: TGTGCCAGCAGCTTAGGTGGCAGGCCCTACCAAGAGACCCAGTACTTC. Protein: CASSLGGRPYQETQYF.